The 7 T cell receptor beta chains given below trace back to one sample, sequenced in a study of cytomegalovirus exposure and HLA in healthy donors. PCR involved 60 Vbeta and 13 Jbeta primers. This table comes from immunoSEQ multiplex PCR, and its TCRdb copy is limited to in-frame clones, with some not included. This sample has some 140,000 clones; around 79% occur once, and the top ten carry approximately 8%. Sequenced input: PBMCs. These receptors came from a man aged 25-40 years in good health and CMV-seropositive.

This clone has just a few counts. This chain joins TRBV7-2 and TRBJ1-1; D not certain. CDR3 length: 13 amino acids. CDR1 SGHTA and CDR2 FQGNSA come from the germline V gene. The germline V and J ends were trimmed by 5 bases and 1 base, with 8 bases remaining between them. The CDR3: CASSPTRNTEAFF. The CDR3 coding sequence is TGTGCCAGCAGCCCTACGCGGAACACTGAAGCTTTCTTT.

The V call is TRBV23-1, the J call TRBJ1-2, with a tentative D call TRBD1 (5 bases). TRBV23-1 is an ORF, and what it does is uncertain. The CDR3 sequence is 17 residues long. Trimming removed 0 bases from V and 6 bases from J, with 20 bases in between. This CDR3 is CASSQSERQGLFHGYTF. DNA for the CDR3: TGCGCCAGCAGTCAATCTGAGCGGCAGGGACTCTTCCATGGCTACACCTTC.

The J gene is TRBJ2-2, the V gene TRBV5-4, with D possibly TRBD1 on 5 matching bases. Trimming cost V 0 bases and J 1 base, with 7 bases left between them. CDR3 length: 15 amino acids. Germline V gene sequence: CDR1 SGHNT, CDR2 YYREEE (reference sequence). In DNA form, the CDR3 reads TGTGCCAGCAGCTTGGATCAGGGGAACACCGGGGAGCTGTTTTTT. It codes for CASSLDQGNTGELFF.

The rearrangement uses TRBV29-1 and TRBJ2-3; a weak D match, TRBD1 (6 bases). The germline V and J ends were trimmed by 6 bases and 2 bases, with 15 bases remaining between them. The germline V gene has CDR1 SQVTM and CDR2 ANQGSEA. The CDR3 is 14 amino acids. CDR3 sequence (DNA): TGCAGCGTCGACGAGGACAGTTTCACAGATACGCAGTATTTT. Amino acid sequence: CSVDEDSFTDTQYF.

The table lists this clone with a count of one. The genes are TRBV5-1 and TRBJ2-3, with 12 bases fitting TRBD1. There are 15 residues in the CDR3. Per the germline V gene, CDR1 is SGHRS and CDR2 is YFSETQ. V lost 4 bases, J lost 5 bases, and 5 bases stayed unmatched. CDR3 nucleotide sequence: TGCGCCAGCAGCCCCGGGACAGGGGGCTTAGATACGCAGTATTTT. Amino acids: CASSPGTGGLDTQYF. The full variable domain, its missing parts supplied by reference TRBV5-1 and TRBJ2-3, is KAGVTQTPRYLIKTRGQQVTLSCSPISGHRSVSWYQQTPGQGLQFLFEYFSETQRNKGNFPGRFSGRQFSNSRSEMNVSTLELGDSALYLCASSPGTGGLDTQYFGPGTRLTVL.

The chain is built from TRBV5-1 and TRBJ1-6; a weak D match, TRBD1 (5 bases). The germline V and J ends were trimmed by 4 bases and 7 bases, with 12 bases remaining between them. Germline V gene sequence: CDR1 SGHRS, CDR2 YFSETQ. This CDR3 region has 14 residues. CDR3 protein: CASSVGTGNSPLHF. For the CDR3, the DNA is TGCGCCAGCAGCGTGGGAACAGGCAATTCACCCCTCCACTTT.

This chain joins TRBV7-9 and TRBJ2-5; 8 bases are shared with TRBD1. The ends lost 1 base at V and 4 bases at J; junction bases unmatched: 8. Per germline, CDR1 SEHNR and CDR2 FQNEAQ (reference sequence). The CDR3 totals 16 residues. The CDR3 DNA is TGTGCCAGCAGCTTAGAGTCGGGCAGGGGGCGAGAGACCCAGTACTTC. Translated: CASSLESGRGRETQYF. Full variable domain (missing parts from reference TRBV7-9 and TRBJ2-5): DTGVSQNPRHKITKRGQNVTFRCDPISEHNRLYWYRQTLGQGPEFLTYFQNEAQLEKSRLLSDRFSAERPKGSFSTLEIQRTEQGDSAMYLCASSLESGRGRETQYFGPGTRLLVL.